The T cell receptor (beta chain) under discussion was sequenced for a study of cytomegalovirus exposure and HLA in healthy donors. As regards this clone: Antigen unknown.

It was with 60 Vbeta and 13 Jbeta primers that the PCR ran. Sequencing used immunoSEQ multiplex PCR; TCRdb keeps in-frame clones, though not all of them. The sample carries 180,000 or so clones, 60% to 85% recorded once. Broader study findings: According to a later analysis, donors in an Asian-associated ancestry cluster reportedly had fewer N-insertions than the 666-donor mean. V- and J-gene trimming of TCR beta was linked (in a later analysis) to a missense DCLRE1C variant. Researchers reported that three CMV-associated chains were confirmed in vitro as CMV antigen-specific. Sequencing depth roughly uniform across donors was assumed in presence/absence analyses.

In germline, CDR1 is SQVTM, CDR2 ANQGSEA. This CDR3 spans 11 amino acids. V was clipped by 3 bases and J by 9 bases, with 9 bases between them. Specimen: PBMCs. The chain uses TRBV29-1 and TRBJ2-1; no clear D. This receptor was taken from a female donor in good health and CMV-seronegative. CDR3 bases: TGCAGCGTTGATCGAGGTAGTGAGCAGTTCTTC. Translation gives CSVDRGSEQFF.